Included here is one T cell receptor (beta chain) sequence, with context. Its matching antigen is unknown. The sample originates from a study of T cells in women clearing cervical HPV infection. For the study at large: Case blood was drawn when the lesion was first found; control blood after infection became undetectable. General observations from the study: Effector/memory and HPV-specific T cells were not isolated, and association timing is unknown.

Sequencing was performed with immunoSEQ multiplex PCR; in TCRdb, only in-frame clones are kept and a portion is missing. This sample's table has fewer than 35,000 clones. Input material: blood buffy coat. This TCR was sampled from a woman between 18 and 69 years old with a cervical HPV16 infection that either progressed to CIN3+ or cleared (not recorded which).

The sequenced CDR3 bases are TGCGCCAGCACGGAATGGGCGAACACTGAA. Translation gives CASTEWANTE. The complete CDR3 reads CASTEWANTEAFF. V usage is TRBV5-1 and J usage is TRBJ1-1; D is undetermined. Coverage ceases 3 residues before the CDR3 finishes, and the germline J gene fills in the end. Trimming removed 6 bases at V and 1 base at J, with 10 bases between. Germline V gene lookup returns CDR1 SGHRS and CDR2 YFSETQ. This CDR3 region has 13 residues.